The 27 T cell receptor beta chains presented below share a single source sample, sequenced in a study of T cell responses to AZD1222 COVID-19 vaccine. Libraries were prepared by immunoSEQ multiplex PCR; TCRdb keeps only in-frame clonotypes and omits some of them. The profile shows about 100,000 clones, approximately 89% of them singletons. The source material was peripheral blood, sampled 28 days after the second AZD1222 dose. These receptors came from an adult who received the AZD1222 COVID-19 vaccine.

This rearrangement joins TRBV5-1 to TRBJ1-4, with TRBD1 matching 7 bases. J gave up 7 bases and V 4 bases, and 13 bases lay outside the gene matches. This CDR3 is 16 amino acids long. Germline CDR1 is SGHRS and CDR2 is YFSETQ. Here the CDR3 reads CASSNIPTGLGEKLFF. CDR3 in DNA: TGCGCCAGCAGCAATATTCCGACAGGGTTGGGTGAAAAACTGTTTTTT. The full variable domain, completed using reference TRBV5-1 and TRBJ1-4, is KAGVTQTPRYLIKTRGQQVTLSCSPISGHRSVSWYQQTPGQGLQFLFEYFSETQRNKGNFPGRFSGRQFSNSRSEMNVSTLELGDSALYLCASSNIPTGLGEKLFFGSGTQLSVL.

DNA of the CDR3: TGTGCCAGCAGTGGAGACTTCGGGGGTTACGGAAAACTGTTTTTT. This codes for CASSGDFGGYGKLFF. V and J are TRBV2 and TRBJ1-4, with a possible D match to TRBD1 (5 bases). There are 15 residues in the CDR3. Germline values: CDR1 SNHLY, CDR2 FYNNEI. V dropped 4 bases and J dropped 10 bases, with 19 bases sitting between them. Combining the CDR3 with reference TRBV2 and TRBJ1-4 gives the whole variable domain EPEVTQTPSHQVTQMGQEVILRCVPISNHLYFYWYRQILGQKVEFLVSFYNNEISEKSEIFDDQFSVERPDGSNFTLKIRSTKLEDSAMYFCASSGDFGGYGKLFFGSGTQLSVL.

V and J are TRBV30 and TRBJ2-3; D is undetermined. Germline V gene data show CDR1 as GTSNPN and CDR2 as SVGIG (reference sequence). There are 12 residues in the CDR3. V shed 0 bases and J shed 8 bases, with 9 bases lying between them. In DNA form, the CDR3 reads TGTGCCTGGAGTGTTGTCACCGGTACGCAGTATTTT. This encodes CAWSVVTGTQYF.

For the CDR3, the DNA is TGTGCCATCAGTGAGGGGACCGGGGGAGGTCTGTACTTC. Amino acid sequence: CAISEGTGGGLYF. The V and J genes are TRBV10-3 and TRBJ2-7; D possibly corresponds to TRBD2 (6 bases). V gave up 2 bases and J gave up 12 bases, with 17 bases separating them. There are 13 residues in the CDR3. Germline loops: CDR1 ENHRY, CDR2 SYGVKD.

This chain uses TRBV19 with TRBJ2-7; D is unclear. The CDR3 is 15 amino acids. The V and J ends lost 4 bases and 7 bases respectively, with 20 bases between them. CDR1 is LNHDA and CDR2 is SQIVND in the germline V gene (reference sequence). CDR3 sequence reads: CASSSLPGLLWEQYF. CDR3 nucleotide sequence: TGTGCCAGTAGTAGCCTACCCGGGCTTCTCTGGGAGCAGTACTTC.

This chain connects TRBV28 to TRBJ2-7; 8 nucleotides line up with TRBD1. Trimming cost V 6 bases and J 2 bases; bases outside gene matches: 9. CDR1 and CDR2 from the germline V gene are MDHEN and SYDVKM. This CDR3 comprises 15 residues. The CDR3: CASRDTGQGTYEQYF. The CDR3 region has the DNA TGTGCCAGCAGGGATACCGGACAGGGAACCTACGAGCAGTACTTC.

The rearrangement joins TRBV6-4 to TRBJ2-7; D gene ambiguous. Per the germline V gene, CDR1 is MRHNA and CDR2 is SNTAGT. Trimming shortened V by 8 bases and J by 3 bases, and 2 bases separated the two germline ends. The CDR3 length is 9 residues. The CDR3 loop is CASRYEQYF. CDR3 in DNA: TGTGCCAGCCGCTACGAGCAGTACTTC.

This sequence joins TRBV7-9 and TRBJ2-1, with 9 bases aligning to TRBD2. The CDR3 is 15 residues long. V shed 2 bases and J 8 bases; nucleotides not matched to a gene: 7. The germline V gene has CDR1 SEHNR and CDR2 FQNEAQ (reference sequence). The CDR3 region is CASSLSGLAPHEQFF. Here the CDR3 DNA reads TGTGCCAGCAGCTTATCCGGACTAGCGCCCCATGAGCAGTTCTTC.

J is TRBJ2-7 and V is TRBV14; 11 bases line up with TRBD2. Germline values: CDR1 SGHDN, CDR2 FVKESK. Unmatched junction bases numbered 8, after V lost 4 bases and J lost 0 bases. This CDR3 is built from 17 residues. CDR3 residues: CASSPELAGGTSYEQYF. DNA of the CDR3: TGTGCCAGCAGCCCTGAGCTAGCGGGAGGAACCTCCTACGAGCAGTACTTC.

J is TRBJ2-1 and V is TRBV5-1; 8 nucleotides agree with TRBD2. Trimming at V came to 3 bases and at J to 0 bases, leaving 8 bases not matched to a gene. The CDR3 extends over 17 amino acids. Germline V gives CDR1 SGHRS, CDR2 YFSETQ. The CDR3 bases are TGCGCCAGCAGCTCTTCTAGCGGGTCTAGCTCCTACAATGAGCAGTTCTTC. It specifies CASSSSSGSSSYNEQFF. The variable domain in full, completed from reference TRBV5-1 and TRBJ2-1, reads KAGVTQTPRYLIKTRGQQVTLSCSPISGHRSVSWYQQTPGQGLQFLFEYFSETQRNKGNFPGRFSGRQFSNSRSEMNVSTLELGDSALYLCASSSSSGSSSYNEQFFGPGTRLTVL.

The chain employs TRBV2 and TRBJ1-5; 7 positions match TRBD1. Germline assignment: CDR1 SNHLY and CDR2 FYNNEI. This CDR3 region has 17 residues. V trimming: 5 bases; J trimming: 2 bases; junction bases outside the gene matches: 12. The CDR3 coding sequence is TGTGCCAGCAGTCCCCGGGACAGCCCAGGTGGCAATCAGCCCCAGCATTTT. This sequence encodes CASSPRDSPGGNQPQHF.

The V gene is TRBV6-5, the J gene TRBJ1-1; perhaps TRBD1 as D (6 bases). With 2 bases removed from V and 4 bases from J, the gap between germline ends came to 11 bases. Germline assignment: CDR1 MNHEY and CDR2 SVGAGI. CDR3 length equals 14 residues. DNA for the CDR3: TGTGCCAGCAGTTACCAGGGGAGGTCCACTGAAGCTTTCTTT. It specifies CASSYQGRSTEAFF.

CDR3 loop: CASRLAEEQFF. DNA of the CDR3: TGTGCCAGCAGGTTAGCCGAGGAGCAGTTCTTC. The chain links TRBV5-4 to TRBJ2-1; no clear D gene. The CDR3 sequence is 11 residues long. V lost 5 bases, J lost 10 bases, and 10 bases lay in between. Per the germline V gene, CDR1 is SGHNT and CDR2 is YYREEE (reference sequence).

This chain connects TRBV10-1 to TRBJ2-1; D call uncertain. This CDR3 comprises 11 residues. Germline V gene lookup returns CDR1 WNHNN and CDR2 SYGVQD (reference sequence). V dropped 3 bases and J dropped 11 bases, with 8 bases sitting between them. CDR3 sequence: CASSEGFKQFF. The CDR3 bases are TGCGCCAGCAGTGAAGGGTTTAAGCAGTTCTTC.

V usage is TRBV6-5 and J usage is TRBJ2-3; the D is unclear. Trimming removed 6 bases from V and 1 base from J, with 14 bases in between. Germline values: CDR1 MNHEY, CDR2 SVGAGI. The CDR3 loop spans 15 amino acids. The CDR3, as DNA: TGTGCCAGCAGCGGAGTCTCTCGGGGCACAGATACGCAGTATTTT. This gives the protein CASSGVSRGTDTQYF.

The chain has TRBV28 and TRBJ2-5, with a possible D match to TRBD2 (5 bases). Trimming took 2 bases from V and 7 from J, leaving 14 bases between them. Per germline, CDR1 MDHEN and CDR2 SYDVKM. The CDR3 is 14 amino acids. The CDR3 is CASSLRGLSGTQYF. In DNA form, the CDR3 reads TGTGCCAGCAGTTTACGGGGTTTATCGGGGACCCAGTACTTC. The full variable domain, with the rest looked up from reference TRBV28 and TRBJ2-5, is DVKVTQSSRYLVKRTGEKVFLECVQDMDHENMFWYRQDPGLGLRLIYFSYDVKMKEKGDIPEGYSVSREKKERFSLILESASTNQTSMYLCASSLRGLSGTQYFGPGTRLLVL.

V usage is TRBV5-4 and J usage is TRBJ2-5; 7 bases are shared with TRBD2. CDR3 length: 14 residues. V dropped 0 bases and J dropped 3; count of bases not matched to a gene: 2. Germline V gives CDR1 SGHNT, CDR2 YYREEE (reference sequence). This CDR3 reads CASSLGLAKETQYF. Here the CDR3 DNA reads TGTGCCAGCAGCTTGGGACTAGCCAAAGAGACCCAGTACTTC.

V usage is TRBV5-1 and J usage is TRBJ1-4; 7 nucleotides align to TRBD1. The CDR3 is 14 amino acids. Germline V lookup: CDR1 SGHRS, CDR2 YFSETQ. The V gene end was trimmed by 2 bases and the J gene end by 6 bases; junction bases not matched to a gene: 4. The CDR3 loop reads CASSLSGQDEKLFF. The CDR3 DNA follows: TGCGCCAGCAGCTTAAGTGGACAGGATGAAAAACTGTTTTTT.

The J gene is TRBJ2-1, the V gene TRBV24-1; 8 nucleotides agree with TRBD1. Germline V lookup: CDR1 KGHDR, CDR2 SFDVKD. The CDR3 consists of 19 residues. V shed 5 bases, J shed 3 bases, and the junction held 17 bases outside the gene matches. The CDR3 bases are TGTGCCACCAGTGCCCCGGGACAGGCCTCCCGAGGTGGCTACAATGAGCAGTTCTTC. Translated: CATSAPGQASRGGYNEQFF.

CDR3 sequence reads: CASSRTGDSGANVLTF. The CDR3 DNA is TGTGCCAGTAGTCGGACCGGGGACTCTGGGGCCAACGTCCTGACTTTC. The V and J genes are TRBV19 and TRBJ2-6; possible D gene TRBD2, 5 bases. The germline CDR1 and CDR2 sequences are LNHDA and SQIVND (reference sequence). The CDR3 contains 16 residues. With 5 bases removed from V and 0 bases from J, the gap between germline ends came to 11 bases.

The genes are TRBV29-1 and TRBJ1-1; D call uncertain. This CDR3 is built from 12 residues. Germline V gene lookup returns CDR1 SQVTM and CDR2 ANQGSEA. V dropped 3 bases and J dropped 3 bases, with 8 bases sitting between them. This CDR3 reads CSVEGGDTEAFF. The CDR3 DNA is TGCAGCGTTGAGGGTGGGGACACTGAAGCTTTCTTT.

CDR3 protein: CASSALTFRVILYEQYF. The CDR3 nucleotides read TGTGCCAGCAGCGCCTTAACCTTCCGGGTCATCCTTTACGAGCAGTACTTC. The chain employs TRBV9 and TRBJ2-7, with D unresolved. CDR1 SGDLS and CDR2 YYNGEE come from the germline V gene. The CDR3 is made up of 17 amino acids. The V gene lost 3 bases and the J gene lost 4 bases, with 23 bases spanning the gap.

The chain carries TRBV4-1 and TRBJ1-5; possible D gene TRBD1, 5 bases. Germline CDR1 is MGHRA and CDR2 is YSYEKL. The V gene lost 3 bases and the J gene lost 4 bases, with 10 bases spanning the gap. The CDR3 length is 14 residues. CDR3 in DNA: TGCGCCAGCAGCCACACCGGGACGAATCAGCCCCAGCATTTT. Translating gives CASSHTGTNQPQHF.

V gene TRBV3-1 (or the pseudogene TRBV3-2) combines with J gene TRBJ2-2; D is possibly TRBD1 (6 bases). V was shortened by 3 bases and J by 3 bases, with 11 bases between the two germline ends. The CDR3 covers 15 residues. From germline, CDR1 is LGHDT and CDR2 YNNKEL (reference sequence). DNA for the CDR3: TGTGCCAGCAGCCACCGCCAGGGGTACACCGGGGAGCTGTTTTTT. Protein sequence: CASSHRQGYTGELFF.

The chain uses TRBV19 and TRBJ2-6; 7 bases align to TRBD1. This CDR3 has 15 amino acids. Germline V gene sequence: CDR1 LNHDA, CDR2 SQIVND (reference sequence). After removal of 10 bases from V and 2 bases from J, the junction contained 8 bases not matched to a gene. CDR3 residues: CATSAQGAGANVLTF. CDR3 in DNA: TGTGCCACGAGTGCGCAGGGGGCTGGGGCCAACGTCCTGACTTTC. Full variable domain (rest looked up from reference TRBV19 and TRBJ2-6): DGGITQSPKYLFRKEGQNVTLSCEQNLNHDAMYWYRQDPGQGLRLIYYSQIVNDFQKGDIAEGYSVSREKKESFPLTVTSAQKNPTAFYLCATSAQGAGANVLTFGAGSRLTVL.

The rearrangement links TRBV18 to TRBJ2-5; 9 nucleotides align to TRBD2. V shed 1 base, J shed 9 bases, and the junction held 12 bases outside the gene matches. Germline loops: CDR1 KGHSH, CDR2 LQKENI. The CDR3 is made up of 16 amino acids. This CDR3 is CASSPQASGAHGAQYF. In DNA, the CDR3 is TGTGCCAGCTCACCACAGGCTAGCGGGGCCCATGGGGCCCAGTACTTC.

This clone was counted a single time. The DNA for the CDR3 is TGTGCCACCAGTGACCCCAGACAGGGAACAGATACGCAGTATTTT. Translating gives CATSDPRQGTDTQYF. V is TRBV24-1 and J is TRBJ2-3; TRBD1 agrees at 7 bases. After removal of 4 bases from V and 3 bases from J, the junction contained 6 bases not matched to a gene. CDR1 is KGHDR and CDR2 is SFDVKD in the germline V gene. This CDR3 comprises 15 residues.